This TCR beta chain stems from a study of T and B cells in COVID-19 patients. In the study overall: Recovered patients mostly had mild to moderate COVID-19 managed as outpatients.

The V segment lost 8 bases and the J segment 6 bases; nucleotides outside the gene matches: 7. The CDR3 has 13 amino acids. Multiplex PCR with BIOMED2 TRB-A/B primer pools amplified TRB rearrangements. From the multiplex PCR reads, TCRdb called clonotypes with MiXCR, one entry per CDR3 protein. The sample gives more than 15,000 distinct CDR3 sequences, 30% to 45% of which show up once; 16% is in the top ten. Blood genomic DNA input for TRB amplification was roughly 220-500 ng. Study-level findings and limits: Of about 2,300 TCR clusters found only in the recovered cohort, a few dozen had low generation probability.

Of note for this clonotype: Its antigen is as yet unknown.

What was sequenced was blood. This sequence originates from a human donor with active COVID-19. This chain links TRBV12-3 or TRBV12-4 with TRBJ1-5; 7 bases line up with TRBD1. The CDR3 is CASSPGGFQPQHF. Written as DNA, the CDR3 is TGTGCCAGCTCACCAGGGGGGTTTCAGCCCCAGCATTTT.